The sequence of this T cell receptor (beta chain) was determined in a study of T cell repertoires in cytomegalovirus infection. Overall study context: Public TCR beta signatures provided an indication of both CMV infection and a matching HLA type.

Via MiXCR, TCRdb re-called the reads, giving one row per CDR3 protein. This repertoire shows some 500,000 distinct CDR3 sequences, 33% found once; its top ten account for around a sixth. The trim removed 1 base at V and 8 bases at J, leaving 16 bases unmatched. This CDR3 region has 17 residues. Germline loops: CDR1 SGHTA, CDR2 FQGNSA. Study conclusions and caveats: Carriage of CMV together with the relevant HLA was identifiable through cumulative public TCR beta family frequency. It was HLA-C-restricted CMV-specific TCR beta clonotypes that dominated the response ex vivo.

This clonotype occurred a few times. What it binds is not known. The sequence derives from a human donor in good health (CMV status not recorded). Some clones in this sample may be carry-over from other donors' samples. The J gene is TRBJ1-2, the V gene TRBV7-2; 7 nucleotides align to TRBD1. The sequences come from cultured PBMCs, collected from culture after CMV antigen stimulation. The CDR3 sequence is CASSLVPDDRDDKGYTF. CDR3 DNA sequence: TGTGCCAGCAGCTTAGTCCCGGACGACAGGGACGATAAAGGCTACACCTTC.